The 11 T cell receptor beta chains below all came from one sample that was sequenced in a study of blood T cell repertoires in COVID-19. The table came from immunoSEQ multiplex PCR; TCRdb's copy has only in-frame clones and leaves some out. The table has 95,000 to 100,000 clones, 85% seen once. The sequencing sample was made of peripheral blood. These receptors were collected from a woman between 70 and 85 years old with active or convalescent COVID-19.

This chain uses TRBV20-1 with TRBJ2-5; 7 bases fit TRBD1. V was clipped by 3 bases and J by 3 bases; unmatched bases: 10. Germline V gives CDR1 DFQATT, CDR2 SNEGSKA (reference sequence). The CDR3 is 15 amino acids. CDR3 loop: CSASKGTAREETQYF. The CDR3, as DNA: TGCAGTGCTAGTAAAGGGACAGCCCGTGAAGAGACCCAGTACTTC.

The chain is built from TRBV7-3 and TRBJ2-2, with a possible D match to TRBD1 (6 bases). Per the germline V gene, CDR1 is SGHTA and CDR2 is FQGTGA. With 2 bases removed from V and 7 bases from J, the gap between germline ends came to 17 bases. This CDR3 region has 16 residues. The CDR3 coding sequence is TGTGCCAGCAGCTTAGATCTCAGGGGTCGACACGGGGAGCTGTTTTTT. The encoded protein is CASSLDLRGRHGELFF.

The chain is built from TRBV4-3 and TRBJ2-1; TRBD2 aligns across 11 bases. Losses at the gene ends were 0 bases for V and 6 bases for J; bases not matched to a gene: 4. CDR3 length: 16 residues. Germline CDR1 is LGHNA and CDR2 is YSLEER. The CDR3 region is CASSQEPSGGINEQFF. Here the CDR3 DNA reads TGCGCCAGCAGCCAAGAGCCTAGCGGGGGGATCAATGAGCAGTTCTTC.

CDR3 DNA: TGTGCCAGCTCAATGAGCGGCATGAACACTGAAGCTTTCTTT. Protein product: CASSMSGMNTEAFF. The gene calls are TRBV18 and TRBJ1-1; D gene ambiguous. The CDR3 spans 14 residues. The germline CDR1 and CDR2 sequences are KGHSH and LQKENI. Between the trimmed V and J ends, which lost 5 bases and 0 bases, there was a span of 10 bases.

The gene calls are TRBV6-5 and TRBJ2-3; 11 nucleotides agree with TRBD2. Germline V gene data show CDR1 as MNHEY and CDR2 as SVGAGI. The CDR3 has 15 amino acids. V trimming: 6 bases; J trimming: 4 bases; junction bases outside the gene matches: 6. This CDR3 reads CASSRLAGGPDTQYF. The CDR3 DNA reads TGTGCCAGCAGCCGATTAGCGGGGGGGCCAGATACGCAGTATTTT.

This chain links TRBV4-3 with TRBJ2-3, with D possibly TRBD2 on 6 matching bases. V was trimmed by 4 bases and J by 3 bases, leaving 14 bases between them. Germline V lookup: CDR1 LGHNA, CDR2 YSLEER. This CDR3 contains 15 residues. CDR3 sequence: CASSLGRQSTDTQYF. The CDR3 DNA follows: TGCGCCAGCAGCCTCGGGAGACAGAGTACAGATACGCAGTATTTT.

This chain links TRBV15 with TRBJ2-7; 7 nucleotides match TRBD1. In germline, CDR1 is LNHNV, CDR2 YYDKDF (reference sequence). J lost 3 bases, V lost 0 bases, and 11 bases had no gene match. This CDR3 comprises 17 residues. CDR3 protein: CATSRDTGQGVIYEQYF. CDR3 nucleotides: TGTGCCACCAGCAGAGATACTGGGCAGGGGGTAATCTACGAGCAGTACTTC.

This clone was recorded a few times. The chain combines TRBV6-1 with TRBJ1-3; 8 bases fit TRBD1. V trimming: 2 bases; J trimming: 0 bases; junction bases outside the gene matches: 6. This CDR3 contains 17 residues. Germline CDR1 is MNHNS and CDR2 is SASEGT. CDR3 coding DNA: TGTGCCAGCAGTGAAAGGGTGACAGGGGTCTCTGGAAACACCATATATTTT. Encoded protein: CASSERVTGVSGNTIYF.

This clone came up a few times. The chain uses TRBV6-5 and TRBJ2-1; the match to TRBD2 covers 9 bases. Trimming took 0 bases from V and 5 from J; bases not matched to a gene: 5. CDR1 and CDR2 (germline): MNHEY, SVGAGI. This CDR3 contains 16 residues. The CDR3 reads CASSYSLSGRDNEQFF. In DNA form, the CDR3 reads TGTGCCAGCAGTTACTCGCTTAGCGGGAGAGACAATGAGCAGTTCTTC.

The V call is TRBV5-1, the J call TRBJ2-3; D is possibly TRBD2 (5 bases). Trimming removed 3 bases at V and 7 bases at J, with 18 bases between. Per germline, CDR1 SGHRS and CDR2 YFSETQ. This CDR3 has 15 amino acids. Here the CDR3 reads CASSSAPSRYYTQYF. DNA of the CDR3: TGCGCCAGCAGCTCGGCCCCTAGCAGATACTATACGCAGTATTTT.

The V and J genes are TRBV3-1 (or the pseudogene TRBV3-2) and TRBJ2-7; TRBD2 might be the D (6 bases). V lost 6 bases and J lost 5, with 20 bases in between. The CDR3 consists of 15 residues. Germline assignment: CDR1 LGHDT and CDR2 YNNKEL (reference sequence). The CDR3 sequence: CASSPSLPWGDEQYF. In nucleotides, the CDR3 is TGTGCCAGCAGTCCGTCTCTACCCTGGGGGGACGAGCAGTACTTC.